This T cell receptor (beta chain) was found in a study of cytomegalovirus exposure and HLA in healthy donors. Trimming removed 1 base from V and 1 base from J, with 8 bases in between. Germline CDR1 MGHDK, CDR2 SYGVNS. There are 15 residues in the CDR3. Method: immunoSEQ multiplex PCR; TCRdb's copy keeps in-frame clones and lacks some. The profile shows roughly 200,000 clones, roughly 81% of them singletons. This sequence joins TRBV25-1 and TRBJ2-4; D gene uncertain. The specimen sequenced was PBMCs. This receptor was obtained from a young woman in good health and CMV-seronegative. The CDR3 loop is CASSESRVAKNIQYF. Written as DNA, the CDR3 is TGTGCCAGCAGTGAATCCCGGGTGGCCAAAAACATTCAGTACTTC.